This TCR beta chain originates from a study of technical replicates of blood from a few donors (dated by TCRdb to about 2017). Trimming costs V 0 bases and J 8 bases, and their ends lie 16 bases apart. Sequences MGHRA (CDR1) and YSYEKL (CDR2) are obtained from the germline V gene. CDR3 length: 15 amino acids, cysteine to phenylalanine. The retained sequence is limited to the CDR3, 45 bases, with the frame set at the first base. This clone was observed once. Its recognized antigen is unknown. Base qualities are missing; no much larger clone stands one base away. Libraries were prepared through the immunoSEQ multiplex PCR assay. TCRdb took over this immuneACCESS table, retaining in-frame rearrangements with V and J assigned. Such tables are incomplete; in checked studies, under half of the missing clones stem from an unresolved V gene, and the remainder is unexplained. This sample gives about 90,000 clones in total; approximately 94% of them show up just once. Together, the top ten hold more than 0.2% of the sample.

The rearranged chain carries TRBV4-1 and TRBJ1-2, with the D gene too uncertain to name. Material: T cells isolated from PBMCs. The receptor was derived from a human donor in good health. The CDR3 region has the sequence CASSQERAGVQGYTF. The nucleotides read TGCGCCAGCAGCCAAGAAAGGGCGGGAGTTCAGGGCTACACCTTC.